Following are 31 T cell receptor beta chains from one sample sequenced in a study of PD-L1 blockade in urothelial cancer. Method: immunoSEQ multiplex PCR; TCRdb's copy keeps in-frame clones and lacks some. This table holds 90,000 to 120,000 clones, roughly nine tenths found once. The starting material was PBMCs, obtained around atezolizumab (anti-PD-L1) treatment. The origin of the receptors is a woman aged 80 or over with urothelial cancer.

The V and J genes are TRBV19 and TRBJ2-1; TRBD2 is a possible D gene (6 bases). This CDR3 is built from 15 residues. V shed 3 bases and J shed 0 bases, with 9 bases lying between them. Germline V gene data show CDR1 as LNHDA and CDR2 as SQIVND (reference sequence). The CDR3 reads CASSMEGGSYNEQFF. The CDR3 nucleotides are TGTGCCAGTAGTATGGAGGGAGGCTCCTACAATGAGCAGTTCTTC.

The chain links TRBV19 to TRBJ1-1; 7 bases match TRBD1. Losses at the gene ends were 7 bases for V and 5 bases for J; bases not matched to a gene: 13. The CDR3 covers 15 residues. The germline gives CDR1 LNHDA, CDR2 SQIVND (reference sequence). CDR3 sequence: CASKGPETGRTEAFF. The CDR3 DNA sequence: TGTGCCAGTAAGGGTCCAGAGACAGGGCGGACTGAAGCTTTCTTT. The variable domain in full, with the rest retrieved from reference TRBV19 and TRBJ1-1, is DGGITQSPKYLFRKEGQNVTLSCEQNLNHDAMYWYRQDPGQGLRLIYYSQIVNDFQKGDIAEGYSVSREKKESFPLTVTSAQKNPTAFYLCASKGPETGRTEAFFGQGTRLTVV.

CDR3 in amino acids: CASKAGEQETQYF. Written as DNA, the CDR3 is TGTGCCAGCAAGGCGGGTGAACAAGAGACCCAGTACTTC. The V gene is TRBV2, the J gene TRBJ2-5, with D tentatively TRBD2 (5 bases). Deletions cut 7 bases from V and 2 bases from J, with 11 bases between. There are 13 residues in the CDR3. Germline-derived CDR1 and CDR2 are SNHLY and FYNNEI.

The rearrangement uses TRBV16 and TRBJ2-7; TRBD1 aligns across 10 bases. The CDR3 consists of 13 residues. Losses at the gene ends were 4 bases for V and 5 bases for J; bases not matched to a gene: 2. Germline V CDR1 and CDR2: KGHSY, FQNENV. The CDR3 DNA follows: TGTGCCAGCAGCCCGACAGGGGGCCACGAGCAGTACTTC. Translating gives CASSPTGGHEQYF.

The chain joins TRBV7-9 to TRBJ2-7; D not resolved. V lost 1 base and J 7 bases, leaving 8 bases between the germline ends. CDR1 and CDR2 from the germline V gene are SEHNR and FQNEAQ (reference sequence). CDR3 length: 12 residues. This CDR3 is CASSLDLVEQYF. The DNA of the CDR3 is TGTGCCAGCAGCTTAGACTTAGTGGAGCAGTACTTC.

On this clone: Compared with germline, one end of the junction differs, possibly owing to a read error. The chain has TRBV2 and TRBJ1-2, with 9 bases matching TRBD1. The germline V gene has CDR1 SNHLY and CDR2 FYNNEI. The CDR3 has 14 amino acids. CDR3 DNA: TGTGCCAGCAGGGAAGGGACAGGGACTTATGGCTACACCTTC. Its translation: CASREGTGTYGYTF.

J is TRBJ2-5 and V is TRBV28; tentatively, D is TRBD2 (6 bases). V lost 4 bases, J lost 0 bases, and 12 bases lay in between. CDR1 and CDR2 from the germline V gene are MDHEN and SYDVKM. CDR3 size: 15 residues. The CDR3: CASSSVRGNQETQYF. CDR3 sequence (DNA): TGTGCCAGCAGTTCCGTCCGGGGGAACCAAGAGACCCAGTACTTC.

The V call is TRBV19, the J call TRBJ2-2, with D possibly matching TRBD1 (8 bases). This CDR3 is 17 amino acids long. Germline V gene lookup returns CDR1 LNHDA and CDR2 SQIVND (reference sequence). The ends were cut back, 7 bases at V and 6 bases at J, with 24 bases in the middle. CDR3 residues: CASTDRGGTGGAGELFF. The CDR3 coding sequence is TGTGCCAGTACCGATAGGGGGGGGACAGGAGGCGCCGGGGAGCTGTTTTTT. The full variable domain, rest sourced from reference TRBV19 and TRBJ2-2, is DGGITQSPKYLFRKEGQNVTLSCEQNLNHDAMYWYRQDPGQGLRLIYYSQIVNDFQKGDIAEGYSVSREKKESFPLTVTSAQKNPTAFYLCASTDRGGTGGAGELFFGEGSRLTVL.

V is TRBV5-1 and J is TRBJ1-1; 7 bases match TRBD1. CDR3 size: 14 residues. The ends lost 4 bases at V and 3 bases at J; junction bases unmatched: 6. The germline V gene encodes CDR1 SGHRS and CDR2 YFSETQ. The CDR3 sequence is CASSRYTGDTEAFF. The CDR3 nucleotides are TGCGCCAGCAGCAGATACACAGGGGACACTGAAGCTTTCTTT.

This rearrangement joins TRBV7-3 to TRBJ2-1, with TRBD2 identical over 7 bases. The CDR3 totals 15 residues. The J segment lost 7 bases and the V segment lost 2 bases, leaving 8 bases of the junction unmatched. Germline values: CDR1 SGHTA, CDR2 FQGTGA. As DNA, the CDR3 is TGTGCCAGCAGCTTAGTTGGGGGAGGGAAGAATGAGCAGTTCTTC. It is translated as CASSLVGGGKNEQFF.

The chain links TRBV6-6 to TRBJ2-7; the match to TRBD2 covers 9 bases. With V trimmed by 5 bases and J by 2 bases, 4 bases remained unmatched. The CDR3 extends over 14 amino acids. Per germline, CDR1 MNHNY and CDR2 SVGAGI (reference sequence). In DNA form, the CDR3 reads TGTGCCAGCAGTAGGACTAGCGTCACCTACGAGCAGTACTTC. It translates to CASSRTSVTYEQYF.

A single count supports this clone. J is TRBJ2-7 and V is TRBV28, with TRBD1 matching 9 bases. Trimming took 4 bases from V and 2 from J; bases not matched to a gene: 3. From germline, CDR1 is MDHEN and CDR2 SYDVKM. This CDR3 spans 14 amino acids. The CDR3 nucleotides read TGTGCCAGCAGTTCGGGACAGGGCACCTACGAGCAGTACTTC. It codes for CASSSGQGTYEQYF. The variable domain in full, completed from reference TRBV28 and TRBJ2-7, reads DVKVTQSSRYLVKRTGEKVFLECVQDMDHENMFWYRQDPGLGLRLIYFSYDVKMKEKGDIPEGYSVSREKKERFSLILESASTNQTSMYLCASSSGQGTYEQYFGPGTRLTVT.

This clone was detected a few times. CDR3 DNA sequence: TGTGCCTCTTCCCGAGGCGGGAGTGGGTACGAGCAGTACTTC. Translating gives CASSRGGSGYEQYF. The genes are TRBV30 and TRBJ2-7; TRBD2 agrees at 7 bases. Germline loops: CDR1 GTSNPN, CDR2 SVGIG (reference sequence). The CDR3 runs to 14 residues. The J segment lost 4 bases and the V segment lost 7 bases, leaving 13 bases of the junction unmatched.

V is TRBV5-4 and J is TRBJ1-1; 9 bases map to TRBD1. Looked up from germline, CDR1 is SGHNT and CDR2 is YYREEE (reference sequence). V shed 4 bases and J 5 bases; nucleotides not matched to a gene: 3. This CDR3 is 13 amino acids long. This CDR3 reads CASSGGQGTEAFF. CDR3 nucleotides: TGTGCCAGCAGCGGTGGACAGGGGACTGAAGCTTTCTTT.

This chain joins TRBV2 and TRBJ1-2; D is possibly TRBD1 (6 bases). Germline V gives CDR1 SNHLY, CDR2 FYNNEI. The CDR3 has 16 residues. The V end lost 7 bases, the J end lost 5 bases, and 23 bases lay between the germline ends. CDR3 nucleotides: TGTGCCAGCACTCGAATGGGGGCTCAAGGTTTATATGGCTACACCTTC. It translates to CASTRMGAQGLYGYTF.

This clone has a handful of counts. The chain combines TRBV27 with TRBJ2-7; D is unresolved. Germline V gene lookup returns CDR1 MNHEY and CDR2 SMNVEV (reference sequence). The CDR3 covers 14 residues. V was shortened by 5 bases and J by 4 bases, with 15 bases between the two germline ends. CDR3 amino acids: CASSPQALAYEQYF. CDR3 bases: TGTGCCAGCAGTCCTCAGGCCCTGGCTTACGAGCAGTACTTC.

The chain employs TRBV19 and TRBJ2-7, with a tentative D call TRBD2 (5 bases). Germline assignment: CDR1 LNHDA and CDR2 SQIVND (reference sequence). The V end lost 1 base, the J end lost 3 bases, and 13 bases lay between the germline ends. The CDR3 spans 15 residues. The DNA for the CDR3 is TGTGCCAGTAGTATAGCCTCGGACGGACTCTACGAGCAGTACTTC. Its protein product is CASSIASDGLYEQYF.

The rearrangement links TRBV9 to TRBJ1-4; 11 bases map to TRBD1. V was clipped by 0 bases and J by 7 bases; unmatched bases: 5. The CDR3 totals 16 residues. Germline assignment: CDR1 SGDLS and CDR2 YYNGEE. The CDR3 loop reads CASSVAGGTGGEKLFF. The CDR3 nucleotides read TGTGCCAGCAGCGTAGCTGGGGGGACAGGGGGTGAAAAACTGTTTTTT.

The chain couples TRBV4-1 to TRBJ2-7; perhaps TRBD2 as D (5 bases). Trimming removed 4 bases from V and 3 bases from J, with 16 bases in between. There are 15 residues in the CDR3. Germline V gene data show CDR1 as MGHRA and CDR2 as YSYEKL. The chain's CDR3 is CASSPQNGVFYEQYF. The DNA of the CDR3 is TGCGCCAGCAGCCCTCAAAACGGGGTTTTCTACGAGCAGTACTTC.

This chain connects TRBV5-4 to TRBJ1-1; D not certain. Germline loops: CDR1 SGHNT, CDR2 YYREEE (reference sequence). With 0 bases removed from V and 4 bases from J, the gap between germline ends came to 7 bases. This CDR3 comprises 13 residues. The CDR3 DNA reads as TGTGCCAGCAGCTTGGTAGGGAGCACTGAAGCTTTCTTT. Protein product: CASSLVGSTEAFF.

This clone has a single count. CDR3 sequence: CASSPVTLVSGELFF. The CDR3 DNA follows: TGTGCCAGCAGTCCTGTTACTTTGGTGTCCGGGGAGCTGTTTTTT. The chain is built from TRBV28 and TRBJ2-2; D remains ambiguous. V was pared by 5 bases and J by 6 bases, with 16 bases between. The CDR3 covers 15 residues. Germline CDR1 MDHEN, CDR2 SYDVKM.

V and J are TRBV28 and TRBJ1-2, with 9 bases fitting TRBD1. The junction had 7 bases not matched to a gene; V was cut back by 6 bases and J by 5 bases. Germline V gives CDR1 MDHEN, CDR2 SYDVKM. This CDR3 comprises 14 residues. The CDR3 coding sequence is TGTGCCAGCAGCGCTGGGACAGGGACATATGGCTACACCTTC. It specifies CASSAGTGTYGYTF.

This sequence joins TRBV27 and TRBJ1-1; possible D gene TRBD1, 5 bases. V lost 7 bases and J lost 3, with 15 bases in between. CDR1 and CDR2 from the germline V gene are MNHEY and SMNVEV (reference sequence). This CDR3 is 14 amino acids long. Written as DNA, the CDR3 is TGTGCCAGCATTCGTTCGCAGGGCGACACTGAAGCTTTCTTT. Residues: CASIRSQGDTEAFF.

This CDR3 reads CASSLSDGPFEQYF. The CDR3 region has the DNA TGTGCCAGCAGTTTAAGCGACGGCCCCTTCGAGCAGTACTTC. The V and J genes are TRBV27 and TRBJ2-7; the D is unclear. CDR1 MNHEY and CDR2 SMNVEV come from the germline V gene (reference sequence). V was shortened by 2 bases and J by 6 bases, with 14 bases between the two germline ends. The CDR3 length is 14 residues.

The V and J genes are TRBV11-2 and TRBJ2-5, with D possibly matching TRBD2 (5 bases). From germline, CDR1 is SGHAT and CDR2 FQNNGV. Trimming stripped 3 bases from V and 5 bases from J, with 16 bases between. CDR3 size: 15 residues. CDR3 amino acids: CASSFGLAPRETQYF. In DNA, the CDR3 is TGTGCCAGCAGCTTCGGACTCGCTCCTCGGGAGACCCAGTACTTC.

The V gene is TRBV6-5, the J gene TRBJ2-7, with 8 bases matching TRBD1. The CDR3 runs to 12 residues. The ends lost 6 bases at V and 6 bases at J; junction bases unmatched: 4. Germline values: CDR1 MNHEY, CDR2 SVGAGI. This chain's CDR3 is CASRQGEREQYF. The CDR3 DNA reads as TGTGCCAGCAGACAGGGGGAGCGCGAGCAGTACTTC.

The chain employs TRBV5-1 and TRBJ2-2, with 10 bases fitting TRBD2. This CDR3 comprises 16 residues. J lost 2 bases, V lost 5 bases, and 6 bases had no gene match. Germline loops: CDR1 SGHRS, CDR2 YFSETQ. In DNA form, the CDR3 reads TGCGCCAGCAGGCCCGGACTAGCGGAAAACACCGGGGAGCTGTTTTTT. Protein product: CASRPGLAENTGELFF. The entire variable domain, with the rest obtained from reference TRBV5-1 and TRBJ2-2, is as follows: KAGVTQTPRYLIKTRGQQVTLSCSPISGHRSVSWYQQTPGQGLQFLFEYFSETQRNKGNFPGRFSGRQFSNSRSEMNVSTLELGDSALYLCASRPGLAENTGELFFGEGSRLTVL.

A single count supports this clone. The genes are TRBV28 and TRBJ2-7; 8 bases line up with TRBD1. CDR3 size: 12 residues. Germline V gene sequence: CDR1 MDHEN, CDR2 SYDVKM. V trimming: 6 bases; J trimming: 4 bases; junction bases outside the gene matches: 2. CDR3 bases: TGTGCCAGCAGACAGGGGGTTTACGAGCAGTACTTC. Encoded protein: CASRQGVYEQYF.

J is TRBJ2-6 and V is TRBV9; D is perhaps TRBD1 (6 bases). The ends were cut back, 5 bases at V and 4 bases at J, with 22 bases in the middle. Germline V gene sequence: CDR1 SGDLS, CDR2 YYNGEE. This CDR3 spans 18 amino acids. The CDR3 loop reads CASSVGGKRVSGANVLTF. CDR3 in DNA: TGTGCCAGCAGTGTTGGGGGCAAAAGGGTATCCGGGGCCAACGTCCTGACTTTC.

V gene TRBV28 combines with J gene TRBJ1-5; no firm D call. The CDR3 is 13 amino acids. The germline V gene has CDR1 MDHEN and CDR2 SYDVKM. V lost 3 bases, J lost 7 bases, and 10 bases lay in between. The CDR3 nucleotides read TGTGCCAGCAGTTTCGGAGGGTCGCAGCCCCAGCATTTT. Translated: CASSFGGSQPQHF.

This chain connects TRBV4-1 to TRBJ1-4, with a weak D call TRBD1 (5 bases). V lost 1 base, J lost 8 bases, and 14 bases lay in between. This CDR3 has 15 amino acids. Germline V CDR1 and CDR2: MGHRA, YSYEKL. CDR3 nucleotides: TGCGCCAGCAGCCAAGTGGGGCAGGGATTCGAAAAACTGTTTTTT. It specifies CASSQVGQGFEKLFF.